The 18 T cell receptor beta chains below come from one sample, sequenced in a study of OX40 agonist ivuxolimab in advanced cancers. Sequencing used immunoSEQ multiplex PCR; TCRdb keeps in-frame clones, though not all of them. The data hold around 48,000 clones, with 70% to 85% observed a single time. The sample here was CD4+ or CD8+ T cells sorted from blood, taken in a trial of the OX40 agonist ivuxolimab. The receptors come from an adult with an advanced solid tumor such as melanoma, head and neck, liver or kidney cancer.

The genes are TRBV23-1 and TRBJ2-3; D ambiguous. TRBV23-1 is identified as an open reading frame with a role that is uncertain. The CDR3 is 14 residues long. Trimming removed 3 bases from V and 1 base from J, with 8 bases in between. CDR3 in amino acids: CASSQWGCTDTQYF. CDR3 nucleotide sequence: TGCGCCAGCAGTCAGTGGGGTTGCACAGATACGCAGTATTTT.

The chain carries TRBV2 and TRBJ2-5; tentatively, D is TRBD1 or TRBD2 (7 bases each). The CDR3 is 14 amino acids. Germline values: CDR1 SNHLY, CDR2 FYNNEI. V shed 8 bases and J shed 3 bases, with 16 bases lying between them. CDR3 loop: CASRGGGGKETQYF. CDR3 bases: TGTGCCAGCCGAGGGGGCGGGGGTAAAGAGACCCAGTACTTC.

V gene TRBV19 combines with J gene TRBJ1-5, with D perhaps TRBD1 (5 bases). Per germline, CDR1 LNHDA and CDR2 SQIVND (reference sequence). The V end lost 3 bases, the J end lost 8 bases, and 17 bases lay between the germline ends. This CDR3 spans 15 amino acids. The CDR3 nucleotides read TGTGCCAGTAGTATTTCCCCGGCGCCGGGGGAGCCCCAGCATTTT. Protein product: CASSISPAPGEPQHF.

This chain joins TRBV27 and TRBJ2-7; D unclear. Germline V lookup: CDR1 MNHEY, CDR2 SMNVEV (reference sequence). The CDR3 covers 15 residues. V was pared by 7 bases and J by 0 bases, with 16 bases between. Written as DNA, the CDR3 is TGTGCCAGCACCCCATCTCGGGCTGGCTCCTACGAGCAGTACTTC. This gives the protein CASTPSRAGSYEQYF.

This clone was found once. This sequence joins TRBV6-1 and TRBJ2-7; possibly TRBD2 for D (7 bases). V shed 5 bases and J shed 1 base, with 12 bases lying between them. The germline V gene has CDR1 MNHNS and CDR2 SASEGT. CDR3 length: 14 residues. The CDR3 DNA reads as TGTGCCAGCAGTACGGGGGGCCCTTCCTACGAGCAGTACTTC. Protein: CASSTGGPSYEQYF.

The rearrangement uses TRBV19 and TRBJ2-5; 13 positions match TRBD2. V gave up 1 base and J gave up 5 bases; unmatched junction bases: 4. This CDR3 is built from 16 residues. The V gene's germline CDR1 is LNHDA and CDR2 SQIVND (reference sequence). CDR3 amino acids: CASSIGRLAGGETQYF. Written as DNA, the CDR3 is TGTGCCAGTAGTATAGGTAGACTAGCGGGAGGTGAGACCCAGTACTTC.

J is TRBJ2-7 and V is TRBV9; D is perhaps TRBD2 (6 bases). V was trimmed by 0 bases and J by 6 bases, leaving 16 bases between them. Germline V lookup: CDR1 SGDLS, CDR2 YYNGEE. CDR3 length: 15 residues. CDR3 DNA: TGTGCCAGCAGCGTAGGGGACTTCCTTTCCCGCGAGCAGTACTTC. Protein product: CASSVGDFLSREQYF.

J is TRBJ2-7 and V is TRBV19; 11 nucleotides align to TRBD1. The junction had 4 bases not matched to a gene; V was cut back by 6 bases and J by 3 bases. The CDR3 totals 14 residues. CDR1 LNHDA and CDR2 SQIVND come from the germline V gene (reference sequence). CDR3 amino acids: CASRQGQGVYEQYF. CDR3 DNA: TGTGCCAGTAGACAGGGACAGGGGGTCTACGAGCAGTACTTC.

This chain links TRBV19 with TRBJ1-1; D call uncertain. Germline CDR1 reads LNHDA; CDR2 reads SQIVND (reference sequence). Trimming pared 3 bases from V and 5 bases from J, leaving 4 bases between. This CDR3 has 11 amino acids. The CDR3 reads CASSMGTEAFF. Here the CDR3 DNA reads TGTGCCAGTAGTATGGGGACTGAAGCTTTCTTT.

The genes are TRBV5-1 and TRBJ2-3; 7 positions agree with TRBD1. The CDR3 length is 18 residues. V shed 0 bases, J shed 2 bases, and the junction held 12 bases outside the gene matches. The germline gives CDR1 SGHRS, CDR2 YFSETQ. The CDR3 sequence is CASSLDDLWDSDTDTQYF. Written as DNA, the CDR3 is TGCGCCAGCAGCTTGGACGATCTCTGGGACAGTGACACAGATACGCAGTATTTT.

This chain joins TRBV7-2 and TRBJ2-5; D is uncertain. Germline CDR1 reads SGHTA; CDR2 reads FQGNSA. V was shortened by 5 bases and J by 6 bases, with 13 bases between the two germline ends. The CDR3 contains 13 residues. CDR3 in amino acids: CASSLRHQQTQYF. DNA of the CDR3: TGTGCCAGCAGCCTTAGACATCAACAGACCCAGTACTTC.

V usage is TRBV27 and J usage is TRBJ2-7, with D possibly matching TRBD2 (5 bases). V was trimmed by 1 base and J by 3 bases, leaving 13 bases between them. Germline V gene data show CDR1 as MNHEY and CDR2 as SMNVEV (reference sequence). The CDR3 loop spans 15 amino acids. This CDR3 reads CASSLYGVSIYEQYF. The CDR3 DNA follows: TGTGCCAGCAGTTTATACGGGGTTAGTATCTACGAGCAGTACTTC.

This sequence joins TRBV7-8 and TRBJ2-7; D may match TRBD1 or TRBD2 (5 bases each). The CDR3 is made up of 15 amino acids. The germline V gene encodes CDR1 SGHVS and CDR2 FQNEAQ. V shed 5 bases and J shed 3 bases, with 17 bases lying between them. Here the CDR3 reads CASSPADTLFYEQYF. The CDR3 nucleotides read TGTGCCAGCAGCCCAGCGGACACACTGTTCTACGAGCAGTACTTC.

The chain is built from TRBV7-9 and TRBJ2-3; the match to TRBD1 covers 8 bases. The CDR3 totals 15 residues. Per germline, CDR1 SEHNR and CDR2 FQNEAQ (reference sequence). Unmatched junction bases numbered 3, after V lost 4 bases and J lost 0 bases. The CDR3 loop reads CASSSRTGSTDTQYF. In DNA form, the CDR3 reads TGTGCCAGCAGCTCCCGGACAGGGAGCACAGATACGCAGTATTTT.

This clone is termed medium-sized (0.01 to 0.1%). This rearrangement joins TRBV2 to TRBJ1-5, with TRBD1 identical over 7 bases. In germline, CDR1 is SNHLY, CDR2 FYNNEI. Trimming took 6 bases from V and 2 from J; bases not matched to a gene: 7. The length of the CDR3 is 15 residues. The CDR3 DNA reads TGTGCCAGCAGAAACGGGACAGTTGGCAATCAGCCCCAGCATTTT. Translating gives CASRNGTVGNQPQHF. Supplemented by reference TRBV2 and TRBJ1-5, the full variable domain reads EPEVTQTPSHQVTQMGQEVILRCVPISNHLYFYWYRQILGQKVEFLVSFYNNEISEKSEIFDDQFSVERPDGSNFTLKIRSTKLEDSAMYFCASRNGTVGNQPQHFGDGTRLSIL.

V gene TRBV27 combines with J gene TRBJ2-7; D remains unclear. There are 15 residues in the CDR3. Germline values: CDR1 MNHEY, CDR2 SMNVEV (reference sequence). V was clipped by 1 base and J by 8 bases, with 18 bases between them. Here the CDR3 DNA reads TGTGCCAGCAGTTTATTAGCCAGCCTTATGAGTAAGCAGTACTTC. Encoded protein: CASSLLASLMSKQYF.

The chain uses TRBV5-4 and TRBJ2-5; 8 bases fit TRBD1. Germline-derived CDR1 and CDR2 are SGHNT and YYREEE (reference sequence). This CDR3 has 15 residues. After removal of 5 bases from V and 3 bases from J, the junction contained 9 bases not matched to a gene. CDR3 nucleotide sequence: TGTGCCAGCAGTAATACAGGGGGGACTGAAGAGACCCAGTACTTC. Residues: CASSNTGGTEETQYF.

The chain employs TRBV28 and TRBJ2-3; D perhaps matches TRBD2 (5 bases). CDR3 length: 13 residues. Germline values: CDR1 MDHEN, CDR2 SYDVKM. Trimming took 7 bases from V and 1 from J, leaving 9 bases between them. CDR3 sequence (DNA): TGTGCCAGCATGATCGGGGGCACAGATACGCAGTATTTT. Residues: CASMIGGTDTQYF.